The 8 T cell receptor beta chains listed next were all sequenced from one sample in a study of graft-versus-host responses after intestinal transplantation. Intraepithelial plus lamina propria lymphocytes were released by processing graft tissue. Only in-frame clones appear in the TCRdb table, and some are missing; sequencing was by immunoSEQ multiplex PCR. The sample contains more than 15,000 clones, around 79% of which appear only once. The material was ileum tissue, obtained approximately 420 days after intestinal transplant. The receptors shown here come from a human patient who received an intestinal transplant, so some T cells may come from the graft donor.

The chain couples TRBV19 to TRBJ2-1; D unresolved. The CDR3 is 13 residues long. Deletions cut 6 bases from V and 0 bases from J, with 6 bases between. The germline V gene encodes CDR1 LNHDA and CDR2 SQIVND (reference sequence). The CDR3 is CASRAASYNEQFF. The CDR3 coding sequence is TGTGCCAGTAGGGCGGCCTCCTACAATGAGCAGTTCTTC.

The V call is TRBV7-2, the J call TRBJ2-3, with TRBD2 matching over 13 bases. CDR3 length: 19 residues. The germline CDR1 and CDR2 sequences are SGHTA and FQGNSA. The ends lost 1 base at V and 4 bases at J; junction bases unmatched: 11. CDR3 bases: TGTGCCAGCAGCTTAGTGACTATCGGGACTAGCGGGATTTCAGATACGCAGTATTTT. Its translation: CASSLVTIGTSGISDTQYF. The full variable domain, its missing parts supplied by reference TRBV7-2 and TRBJ2-3, is GAGVSQSPSNKVTEKGKDVELRCDPISGHTALYWYRQSLGQGLEFLIYFQGNSAPDKSGLPSDRFSAERTGGSVSTLTIQRTQQEDSAVYLCASSLVTIGTSGISDTQYFGPGTRLTVL.

This chain links TRBV5-1 with TRBJ2-1; D is perhaps TRBD2 (5 bases). This CDR3 comprises 16 residues. The V gene lost 0 bases and the J gene lost 4 bases, with 14 bases spanning the gap. The germline gives CDR1 SGHRS, CDR2 YFSETQ. The CDR3 protein is CASSLASGAAYNEQFF. In nucleotides, the CDR3 is TGCGCCAGCAGCTTGGCCTCAGGAGCGGCATACAATGAGCAGTTCTTC.

The chain is built from TRBV5-1 and TRBJ2-7, with D perhaps matching TRBD1 (5 bases). The V gene lost 3 bases and the J gene lost 2 bases, with 12 bases spanning the gap. CDR1 SGHRS and CDR2 YFSETQ come from the germline V gene. This CDR3 has 14 amino acids. DNA of the CDR3: TGCGCCAGCAGCTCCCGGGCGACAGCCTACGAGCAGTACTTC. This codes for CASSSRATAYEQYF.

This sequence joins TRBV5-1 and TRBJ2-1, with 7 bases that match TRBD2. CDR1 is SGHRS and CDR2 is YFSETQ in the germline V gene. V trimming: 4 bases; J trimming: 4 bases; junction bases outside the gene matches: 8. CDR3 length: 15 residues. CDR3 sequence (DNA): TGCGCCAGCAGCGACGGGACTACATCGTACAATGAGCAGTTCTTC. It encodes CASSDGTTSYNEQFF. Complete variable domain (other parts from reference TRBV5-1 and TRBJ2-1): KAGVTQTPRYLIKTRGQQVTLSCSPISGHRSVSWYQQTPGQGLQFLFEYFSETQRNKGNFPGRFSGRQFSNSRSEMNVSTLELGDSALYLCASSDGTTSYNEQFFGPGTRLTVL.

This sequence joins TRBV6-6 and TRBJ2-1; D may correspond to TRBD1 or TRBD2 (5 bases each). Germline CDR1 and CDR2: MNHNY and SVGAGI (reference sequence). Trimming removed 7 bases from V and 5 bases from J, with 9 bases in between. This CDR3 has 12 amino acids. The CDR3 loop is CASNLGDNEQFF. As DNA, the CDR3 is TGTGCCAGCAATCTGGGGGACAATGAGCAGTTCTTC.

The chain combines TRBV15 with TRBJ1-1; a possible D gene is TRBD1 (5 bases). CDR1 is LNHNV and CDR2 is YYDKDF in the germline V gene (reference sequence). Deletions cut 3 bases from V and 4 bases from J, with 18 bases between. This CDR3 is built from 16 residues. Here the CDR3 reads CATSRALRQLSTEAFF. CDR3 coding DNA: TGTGCCACCAGCAGGGCTTTGAGACAGCTGAGCACTGAAGCTTTCTTT.

The chain has TRBV7-2 and TRBJ2-1, with D perhaps matching TRBD2 (5 bases). The germline V gene has CDR1 SGHTA and CDR2 FQGNSA. The V and J ends lost 1 base and 8 bases respectively, with 15 bases between them. The CDR3 spans 15 residues. CDR3 region: CASSLGAATRDEQFF. DNA for the CDR3: TGTGCCAGCAGCTTAGGGGCGGCAACGAGGGATGAGCAGTTCTTC.